Listed below are T cell receptor beta chains from one sample, sequenced in a study of OX40 agonist ivuxolimab in advanced cancers. Assay: immunoSEQ multiplex PCR; the TCRdb copy retains only in-frame clones and omits some. The sample lists roughly 6,000 clones, 60% to 75% occurring once. Sequenced here: CD4+ or CD8+ T cells sorted from blood, sampled in a trial of the OX40 agonist ivuxolimab. The receptors were gathered from an adult with an advanced solid tumor such as melanoma, head and neck, liver or kidney cancer. CDR3s include the opening cysteine and the closing phenylalanine or tryptophan. The order of the fields is D gene, J gene, clone size, V gene, CDR3 DNA, CDR3 protein. D genes are given only for firm matches. The size field is filled for only some rows; it gives once, few, many or a size class.

D gene: TRBD2
J gene: TRBJ2-3
clone size: NA
V gene: TRBV6-4
CDR3 DNA: TGTGCCAGCAGTGCCGGGACTAGCCCCCGAGATACGCAGTATTTT
CDR3 protein: CASSAGTSPRDTQYF

D gene: NA
J gene: TRBJ2-7
clone size: few
V gene: TRBV6-6
CDR3 DNA: TGTGCCAGCAGTTACTCGGGTAACTCATTTTACGAGCAGTACTTC
CDR3 protein: CASSYSGNSFYEQYF

D gene: NA
J gene: TRBJ1-2
clone size: NA
V gene: TRBV11-2
CDR3 DNA: TGTGCCAGCAGCTTACAAGGGGGCTACACCTTC
CDR3 protein: CASSLQGGYTF

D gene: NA
J gene: TRBJ1-2
clone size: NA
V gene: TRBV11-2
CDR3 DNA: TGTGCCAGCAACCTAGCCAGCGACTCTTATGGCTACACCTTC
CDR3 protein: CASNLASDSYGYTF

D gene: TRBD2
J gene: TRBJ2-7
clone size: few
V gene: TRBV9
CDR3 DNA: TGTGCCAGCAGCGCTGGACTAGCGGGAGGGCTAGAGCAGTACTTC
CDR3 protein: CASSAGLAGGLEQYF

D gene: NA
J gene: TRBJ1-4
clone size: once
V gene: TRBV7-2
CDR3 DNA: TGTGCCAGCAGCCCCGGGGACGGTGAAAAACTGTTTTTT
CDR3 protein: CASSPGDGEKLFF

D gene: NA
J gene: TRBJ2-5
clone size: NA
V gene: TRBV7-9
CDR3 DNA: TGTGCCAGCATTCAGAAGGAGACCCAGTACTTC
CDR3 protein: CASIQKETQYF

D gene: NA
J gene: TRBJ1-1
clone size: NA
V gene: TRBV7-9
CDR3 DNA: TGTGCCAGCAGCTTAGGTCATCCTGAAGCTTTCTTT
CDR3 protein: CASSLGHPEAFF

D gene: TRBD1
J gene: TRBJ1-1
clone size: NA
V gene: TRBV7-9
CDR3 DNA: TGTGCCAGCAGCTTAGACAGGGGAGGGACTGAAGCTTTCTTT
CDR3 protein: CASSLDRGGTEAFF

D gene: TRBD2
J gene: TRBJ2-3
clone size: NA
V gene: TRBV9
CDR3 DNA: TGTGCCAGCAGCGACTCTAAGGGGCCTAGCGGGAGAAGAGGAGATACGCAGTATTTT
CDR3 protein: CASSDSKGPSGRRGDTQYF

D gene: NA
J gene: TRBJ2-6
clone size: NA
V gene: TRBV6-9
CDR3 DNA: TGTGCCAGCAGTCTGATGAAACGACAAAGTCGGGCCAACGTCCTGACTTTC
CDR3 protein: CASSLMKRQSRANVLTF

D gene: NA
J gene: TRBJ2-3
clone size: NA
V gene: TRBV7-9
CDR3 DNA: TGTGCCAGCAGCGCCGGGACGGGGGGCACAGATACGCAGTATTTT
CDR3 protein: CASSAGTGGTDTQYF

D gene: NA
J gene: TRBJ1-1
clone size: once
V gene: TRBV5-6
CDR3 DNA: TGTGCCAGCAGCTGGGGGGACACTGAAGCTTTCTTT
CDR3 protein: CASSWGDTEAFF

D gene: NA
J gene: TRBJ2-1
clone size: NA
V gene: TRBV9
CDR3 DNA: TGTGCCAGCAGCGTAGGAGGTGCGGGGTACAATGAGCAGTTCTTC
CDR3 protein: CASSVGGAGYNEQFF

D gene: NA
J gene: TRBJ2-1
clone size: NA
V gene: TRBV6-5
CDR3 DNA: TGTGCCAGCAGCCTCCAGGGTCACAATGAGCAGTTCTTC
CDR3 protein: CASSLQGHNEQFF

D gene: TRBD2
J gene: TRBJ2-7
clone size: NA
V gene: TRBV9
CDR3 DNA: TGTGCCAGCGGGCCTAGCGGAAATTCCTACGAGCAGTACTTC
CDR3 protein: CASGPSGNSYEQYF

D gene: NA
J gene: TRBJ2-5
clone size: NA
V gene: TRBV4-3
CDR3 DNA: TGCGCCAGCAGCCAAGAAGCACAGTCGAGAAAGACCCAGTACTTC
CDR3 protein: CASSQEAQSRKTQYF

D gene: TRBD2
J gene: TRBJ2-7
clone size: NA
V gene: TRBV6-1
CDR3 DNA: TGTGCCAGCAGTGTAGGGAGGGCCCCCTCCTACGAGCAGTACTTC
CDR3 protein: CASSVGRAPSYEQYF

D gene: NA
J gene: TRBJ1-5
clone size: NA
V gene: TRBV7-8
CDR3 DNA: TGTGCCAGCAGCCTAAGGACCTATAGCAATCAGCCCCAGCATTTT
CDR3 protein: CASSLRTYSNQPQHF

D gene: NA
J gene: TRBJ2-7
clone size: NA
V gene: TRBV10-3
CDR3 DNA: TGTGCCATCAGTGAGTCCGGGCCCGAGTTCAAGGGCTCCTACGAGCAGTACTTC
CDR3 protein: CAISESGPEFKGSYEQYF

D gene: TRBD2
J gene: TRBJ2-1
clone size: NA
V gene: TRBV9
CDR3 DNA: TGTGCCAGCAGCCCTACCGGGGGACTAGCGGGAAATGAGCAGTTCTTC
CDR3 protein: CASSPTGGLAGNEQFF

D gene: TRBD1
J gene: TRBJ1-4
clone size: NA
V gene: TRBV5-1
CDR3 DNA: TGCGCCAGCAGCTTAATTGGGGACAGATATGAAAAACTGTTTTTT
CDR3 protein: CASSLIGDRYEKLFF

D gene: NA
J gene: TRBJ2-3
clone size: medium-sized
V gene: TRBV6-6
CDR3 DNA: TGTGCCAGCAGTTACTCGGACGGAGATACGCAGTATTTT
CDR3 protein: CASSYSDGDTQYF

D gene: TRBD1
J gene: TRBJ2-3
clone size: NA
V gene: TRBV10-1
CDR3 DNA: TGCGCCAGCAGTGAGTATGTGACAGGGAGAACAGATACGCAGTATTTT
CDR3 protein: CASSEYVTGRTDTQYF

D gene: NA
J gene: TRBJ2-4
clone size: NA
V gene: TRBV4-2
CDR3 DNA: TGTGCCAGCAGCCAACGCTCCAGCATAGAAAACATTCAGTACTTC
CDR3 protein: CASSQRSSIENIQYF

D gene: NA
J gene: TRBJ2-3
clone size: NA
V gene: TRBV4-3
CDR3 DNA: TGCGCCAGCAGCCGGGTCTCAGACGGCACAGATACGCAGTATTTT
CDR3 protein: CASSRVSDGTDTQYF